Below, 15 T cell receptor beta chains from the same sample are listed, as sequenced in a study of shared clonotypes between healthy human individuals (dated by TCRdb to the early 2020s). Receptor libraries were prepared by the immunoSEQ multiplex PCR assay. Entries here come from immuneACCESS through TCRdb and include only in-frame sequences with V and J called. Some clones fail to appear in such tables; in the studies checked, an unresolved V gene covers under half of the shortfall, and the cause of the remainder is unknown. This sample holds 110,000 or so clones; 65% to 75% were observed only once. The biggest ten clones account for about 22% of the sample. The sequenced sample was memory CD8+ T cells sorted from blood. What this sample's cell subset or site label stands for: CD45RO+ cells pooled with CCR7-negative TemRA cells. The receptors were sampled from a woman aged 25-40 years in good health.

This clone has ten or more counts. The CDR3 region has the DNA TGTGCCAGCAGCTTGAGTACAGGGGGCCATGAGCAGTACTTC. Its translation: CASSLSTGGHEQYF. This sequence joins TRBV7-9 and TRBJ2-7; 9 positions agree with TRBD1. The CDR3 runs to 14 residues. Germline V gene sequence: CDR1 SEHNR, CDR2 FQNEAQ (reference sequence). V was clipped by 3 bases and J by 7 bases; unmatched bases: 7.

The chain joins TRBV27 to TRBJ2-5; 8 bases map to TRBD1. The CDR3 has 14 amino acids. The V gene's germline CDR1 is MNHEY and CDR2 SMNVEV (reference sequence). The J segment lost 2 bases and the V segment lost 5 bases, leaving 4 bases of the junction unmatched. CDR3 nucleotide sequence: TGTGCCAGCAGTACCCGGGACAGGCAAGAGACCCAGTACTTC. This codes for CASSTRDRQETQYF.

The chain couples TRBV15 to TRBJ2-1, with D possibly being TRBD2 (6 bases). V lost 0 bases, J lost 4 bases, and 13 bases lay in between. The germline CDR1 and CDR2 sequences are LNHNV and YYDKDF (reference sequence). The CDR3 length is 16 residues. CDR3 sequence (DNA): TGTGCCACCAGCAGAGAGCCCGAGGGAGGTTACAATGAGCAGTTCTTC. Its translation: CATSREPEGGYNEQFF. Complete variable domain (other parts from reference TRBV15 and TRBJ2-1): DAMVIQNPRYQVTQFGKPVTLSCSQTLNHNVMYWYQQKSSQAPKLLFHYYDKDFNNEADTPDNFQSRRPNTSFCFLDIRSPGLGDTAMYLCATSREPEGGYNEQFFGPGTRLTVL.

This chain links TRBV25-1 with TRBJ2-1; 8 nucleotides align to TRBD1. The trim removed 7 bases at V and 7 bases at J, leaving 6 bases unmatched. Germline lookup yields CDR1 MGHDK and CDR2 SYGVNS. The CDR3 spans 13 residues. The CDR3 sequence: CASTGGWGNEQFF. The CDR3, as DNA: TGTGCCAGCACAGGGGGCTGGGGGAATGAGCAGTTCTTC.

The CDR3 sequence is CASRAGTGGAGGIYEQYF. CDR3 nucleotides: TGTGCCAGCAGGGCCGGGACAGGGGGCGCCGGAGGCATCTACGAGCAGTACTTC. The rearrangement uses TRBV25-1 and TRBJ2-7; 12 nucleotides line up with TRBD1. This CDR3 region has 18 residues. Germline trimming cut 6 bases from V and 3 bases from J; bases unmatched to any gene: 15. Looked up from germline, CDR1 is MGHDK and CDR2 is SYGVNS.

The V call is TRBV5-1, the J call TRBJ2-3, with D unclear. In germline, CDR1 is SGHRS, CDR2 YFSETQ. There are 15 residues in the CDR3. V lost 0 bases, J lost 0 bases, and 8 bases lay in between. CDR3 nucleotides: TGCGCCAGCAGCTTGGAGAAGGCTAGCACAGATACGCAGTATTTT. This encodes CASSLEKASTDTQYF. Complete variable domain (other parts from reference TRBV5-1 and TRBJ2-3): KAGVTQTPRYLIKTRGQQVTLSCSPISGHRSVSWYQQTPGQGLQFLFEYFSETQRNKGNFPGRFSGRQFSNSRSEMNVSTLELGDSALYLCASSLEKASTDTQYFGPGTRLTVL.

CDR3 sequence (DNA): TGTGCCAGTAGTCACGTCAGCGGGAGATTCTATGAGCAGTTCTTC. Its translation: CASSHVSGRFYEQFF. The chain links TRBV19 to TRBJ2-1; 8 nucleotides agree with TRBD2. V was clipped by 5 bases and J by 8 bases; unmatched bases: 11. CDR1 is LNHDA, CDR2 SQIVND, per germline (reference sequence). This CDR3 has 15 residues.

The rearrangement uses TRBV27 and TRBJ2-1; 9 bases line up with TRBD2. The germline V gene has CDR1 MNHEY and CDR2 SMNVEV (reference sequence). V lost 6 bases and J lost 0; bases outside the gene matches: 3. The CDR3 spans 15 residues. This CDR3 is CASSSSGVSYNEQFF. For the CDR3, the DNA is TGTGCCAGCAGCTCTAGCGGGGTCTCCTACAATGAGCAGTTCTTC.

The chain links TRBV28 to TRBJ2-7; weak D call: TRBD2 (6 bases). The CDR3 runs 16 residues. Germline V gives CDR1 MDHEN, CDR2 SYDVKM. V was clipped by 6 bases and J by 4 bases, with 22 bases between them. The CDR3 nucleotides read TGTGCCAGCAGAACCCACCCACGGGAAGGGAGGTACGAGCAGTACTTC. It yields the protein CASRTHPREGRYEQYF.

The sample holds one count of this clone. The chain links TRBV15 to TRBJ1-1; the D gene is possibly TRBD1 (5 bases). The germline V gene has CDR1 LNHNV and CDR2 YYDKDF (reference sequence). V was cut by 0 bases and J by 9 bases, with 17 bases left in between. The CDR3 consists of 15 residues. The CDR3 here is CATSRDREGRLKAFF. The CDR3 region has the DNA TGTGCCACCAGCAGAGATAGGGAGGGGCGCTTAAAAGCTTTCTTT.

The chain has TRBV27 and TRBJ2-7; TRBD2 agrees at 13 bases. J lost 1 base, V lost 5 bases, and 2 bases had no gene match. Per the germline V gene, CDR1 is MNHEY and CDR2 is SMNVEV (reference sequence). The CDR3 sequence is 15 residues long. The CDR3 protein is CASSPGLAGSYEQYF. CDR3 nucleotide sequence: TGTGCCAGCAGTCCGGGACTAGCGGGATCCTACGAGCAGTACTTC.

The rearrangement links TRBV5-6 to TRBJ2-6; D not resolved. The CDR3 contains 14 residues. From germline, CDR1 is SGHDT and CDR2 YYEEEE. The ends were cut back, 6 bases at V and 5 bases at J, with 12 bases in the middle. The CDR3 protein is CASMSQSRANVLTF. In DNA form, the CDR3 reads TGTGCCAGCATGTCACAAAGTCGGGCCAACGTCCTGACTTTC.

This clone was detected a few times. This chain connects TRBV7-9 to TRBJ2-5, with D hard to call. The J call may be faulty, since TRBJ2-7 better matches the DNA end. The CDR3 is made up of 12 amino acids. Germline CDR1 SEHNR, CDR2 FQNEAQ (reference sequence). The CDR3 spells CASSYIPYEQYF. The CDR3 region has the DNA TGTGCCAGCAGCTACATACCCTACGAGCAGTACTTC.

This clone was detected a few times. The same CDR3 arises from other DNA sequences in this sample as well. This rearrangement joins TRBV6-5 to TRBJ2-7; TRBD2 aligns across 7 bases. The CDR3 loop spans 16 amino acids. From germline, CDR1 is MNHEY and CDR2 SVGAGI. V shed 0 bases and J 0 bases; nucleotides not matched to a gene: 5. CDR3: CASSYSGGSSSYEQYF. The CDR3 nucleotides read TGTGCCAGCAGTTACTCGGGGGGGAGTAGCTCCTACGAGCAGTACTTC.

This sequence joins TRBV5-4 and TRBJ2-3; D is possibly TRBD1 or TRBD2 (5 bases each). Per the germline V gene, CDR1 is SGHNT and CDR2 is YYREEE (reference sequence). The CDR3 runs 16 residues. V lost 4 bases and J lost 2, with 17 bases in between. In nucleotides, the CDR3 is TGTGCCAGCAGCGCCGCCGGGACGAGAGCCACAGATACGCAGTATTTT. This encodes CASSAAGTRATDTQYF. The variable domain in full, with the rest retrieved from reference TRBV5-4 and TRBJ2-3, is ETGVTQSPTHLIKTRGQQVTLRCSSQSGHNTVSWYQQALGQGPQFIFQYYREEENGRGNFPPRFSGLQFPNYSSELNVNALELDDSALYLCASSAAGTRATDTQYFGPGTRLTVL.